These T cell receptor beta chains were read from a single sample in a study of T cells after yellow fever vaccination. TCRdb called the 5' RACE reads again in MiXCR, with one record for every CDR3 protein. The data contain about 630,000 distinct CDR3 sequences, 9% to 15% of them singletons. Sequencing was performed on PBMCs, taken on the day of the yellow fever booster vaccination. The receptors come from a man aged 25 to 40 who received the YFV17D yellow fever vaccine. The CDR3 runs from the conserved cysteine through the conserved F or W. The D gene is left open where the match is weak. The size entry is marked missing in some rows and otherwise reads once, few, many or a size class.

D	V	size	J	CDR3	DNA
-	TRBV19	many	TRBJ2-7	CASSSAGHRDEQYF	TGTGCCAGTAGTTCCGCGGGACACCGTGACGAGCAGTACTTC
-	TRBV12-3/TRBV12-4	few	TRBJ2-5	CASTPLLALETQYF	TGTGCCAGCACCCCTCTTTTGGCTCTTGAGACCCAGTACTTC
TRBD2	TRBV28	-	TRBJ2-1	CASSGLGLAGNYNEQFF	TGTGCCAGCAGCGGTTTGGGACTAGCGGGAAACTACAATGAGCAGTTCTTC
TRBD2	TRBV5-1	-	TRBJ2-2	CASSLLAGGETGELFF	TGCGCCAGCAGCTTATTAGCGGGAGGTGAAACCGGGGAGCTGTTTTTT
TRBD2	TRBV14	few	TRBJ2-7	CASSHATSGSYYEQYF	TGTGCCAGCAGCCACGCGACTAGCGGGTCTTACTACGAGCAGTACTTC
TRBD2	TRBV7-2	few	TRBJ2-3	CASSFVAGAKDTQYF	TGTGCCAGCAGCTTTGTGGCGGGAGCGAAAGATACGCAGTATTTT
TRBD2	TRBV10-3	many	TRBJ2-5	CATRTSGGVETQYF	TGTGCCACTAGGACTAGCGGCGGGGTAGAGACCCAGTACTTC
-	TRBV13	once	TRBJ2-7	CASSLQGRVGEQYF	TGTGCCAGCAGCCTCCAGGGCAGGGTGGGCGAGCAGTACTTC
TRBD1	TRBV10-3	many	TRBJ1-2	CAISELKPGQGATGYTF	TGTGCCATCAGTGAGCTAAAACCGGGACAGGGGGCCACTGGCTACACCTTC
-	TRBV7-2	few	TRBJ1-5	CASRLRSTGNQPQHF	TGTGCCAGCAGGCTCCGGTCGACGGGGAATCAGCCCCAGCATTTT
TRBD1	TRBV7-2	-	TRBJ2-1	CASSPQLDRGYNEQFF	TGTGCCAGCAGCCCCCAGTTGGACAGGGGGTACAATGAGCAGTTCTTC
TRBD1	TRBV30	few	TRBJ2-7	CAGGQSSYEQYF	TGTGCCGGGGGACAGAGCTCCTACGAGCAGTACTTC
-	TRBV5-1	many	TRBJ1-5	CASSPDSLNQPQHF	TGCGCCAGCAGCCCCGACAGTCTCAATCAGCCCCAGCATTTT
-	TRBV10-2	few	TRBJ2-1	CASSDIGVSSSYNEQFF	TGCGCCAGCAGTGATATCGGGGTGTCTAGCTCCTACAATGAGCAGTTCTTC
-	TRBV20-1	-	TRBJ2-7	CCARDPLDGTAYEQYF	TGCTGTGCTAGAGATCCCCTTGACGGGACGGCCTACGAGCAGTACTTC
-	TRBV20-1	few	TRBJ2-7	CSAKQGGPYEQYF	TGCAGTGCCAAACAGGGAGGTCCGTACGAGCAGTACTTC